The next 9 T cell receptor beta chains were all read from a single sample in a study of T-cell memory formation after mild COVID-19. MiXCR, run by TCRdb on the 5' RACE reads, gives a single entry per CDR3 protein. Of some 57,000 distinct CDR3 sequences in the sample, roughly an eighth were seen once. The specimen was PBMCs or a T cell subset sorted from them (not recorded which). These receptors were collected from a man between 18 and 35 years old who had mild COVID-19 (a few samples of this study predate the infection). Cell type and time point are not known.

This clonotype was seen a few times. The chain carries TRBV29-1 and TRBJ1-2, with no clear D. Germline CDR1 reads SQVTM; CDR2 reads ANQGSEA. Trimming took 1 base from V and 3 from J, leaving 12 bases between them. This CDR3 is built from 14 residues. DNA for the CDR3: TGCAGCGTTGAAGGATCGCAGGTTTACTATGGCTACACCTTC. The encoded protein is CSVEGSQVYYGYTF.

The V and J genes are TRBV4-3 and TRBJ1-1; D unclear. The CDR3 has 13 amino acids. Germline lookup yields CDR1 LGHNA and CDR2 YSLEER. V shed 0 bases and J shed 3 bases, with 5 bases lying between them. The CDR3 DNA reads TGCGCCAGCAGCCAAGAGTCGGACACTGAAGCTTTCTTT. Translated: CASSQESDTEAFF.

The chain uses TRBV6-5 and TRBJ1-2; TRBD1 matches 9 bases. J gave up 4 bases and V 5 bases, and 5 bases lay outside the gene matches. CDR3 length: 14 amino acids. From germline, CDR1 is MNHEY and CDR2 SVGAGI. CDR3 DNA sequence: TGTGCCAGCAGTAGGGACAGGGTTGGCTATGGCTACACCTTC. The encoded protein is CASSRDRVGYGYTF.

The table lists this clonotype with many counts. The V gene is TRBV7-2, the J gene TRBJ1-1; no firm D call. Per germline, CDR1 SGHTA and CDR2 FQGNSA. The V gene lost 5 bases and the J gene lost 0 bases, with 10 bases spanning the gap. This CDR3 spans 14 amino acids. The CDR3 loop reads CASSPFGLNTEAFF. CDR3 nucleotides: TGTGCCAGCAGCCCCTTCGGCTTGAACACTGAAGCTTTCTTT.

This clonotype appeared a few times. The V and J genes are TRBV2 and TRBJ2-3; D could derive from TRBD1 or TRBD2 (5 bases each). The germline CDR1 and CDR2 sequences are SNHLY and FYNNEI. The CDR3 totals 14 residues. V was cut by 7 bases and J by 6 bases, with 17 bases left in between. This CDR3 reads CASILVATADTQYF. In DNA, the CDR3 is TGTGCCAGCATCCTGGTAGCGACAGCCGATACGCAGTATTTT.

This clonotype appeared a few times. The chain uses TRBV24-1 and TRBJ2-2; a weak D match, TRBD1 (5 bases). CDR1 is KGHDR, CDR2 SFDVKD, per germline. The CDR3 loop spans 14 amino acids. Trimming left V 4 bases short and J 3 bases short, with 8 bases between. CDR3 in DNA: TGTGCCACCAGTGAATTCAGGGACACCGGGGAGCTGTTTTTT. It yields the protein CATSEFRDTGELFF.

The CDR3: CASSTPGTGSHEQYF. CDR3 DNA: TGCGCCAGCTCAACCCCCGGGACAGGGTCCCACGAGCAGTACTTC. The chain is built from TRBV5-1 and TRBJ2-7; 9 bases agree with TRBD1. Germline V gene sequence: CDR1 SGHRS, CDR2 YFSETQ. The V segment lost 7 bases and the J segment 5 bases; nucleotides outside the gene matches: 13. This CDR3 has 15 amino acids.

This sequence joins TRBV6-6 and TRBJ2-3; 11 bases agree with TRBD2. The CDR3 is made up of 17 amino acids. Germline loops: CDR1 MNHNY, CDR2 SVGAGI (reference sequence). J was trimmed by 2 bases and V by 5 bases; bases with no gene match: 9. The CDR3 DNA sequence: TGTGCCAGCAGTCTCCTGACTAGCGGGGTCTACACAGATACGCAGTATTTT. This codes for CASSLLTSGVYTDTQYF.

This clonotype was picked up a small number of times. The V gene is TRBV6-6, the J gene TRBJ1-3; D possibly corresponds to TRBD1 (5 bases). The CDR3 has 13 amino acids. Trimming removed 4 bases from V and 6 bases from J, with 10 bases in between. The germline CDR1 and CDR2 sequences are MNHNY and SVGAGI (reference sequence). In DNA form, the CDR3 reads TGTGCCAGCAGTTCGGGGACGCAAAACACCATATATTTT. As protein: CASSSGTQNTIYF.